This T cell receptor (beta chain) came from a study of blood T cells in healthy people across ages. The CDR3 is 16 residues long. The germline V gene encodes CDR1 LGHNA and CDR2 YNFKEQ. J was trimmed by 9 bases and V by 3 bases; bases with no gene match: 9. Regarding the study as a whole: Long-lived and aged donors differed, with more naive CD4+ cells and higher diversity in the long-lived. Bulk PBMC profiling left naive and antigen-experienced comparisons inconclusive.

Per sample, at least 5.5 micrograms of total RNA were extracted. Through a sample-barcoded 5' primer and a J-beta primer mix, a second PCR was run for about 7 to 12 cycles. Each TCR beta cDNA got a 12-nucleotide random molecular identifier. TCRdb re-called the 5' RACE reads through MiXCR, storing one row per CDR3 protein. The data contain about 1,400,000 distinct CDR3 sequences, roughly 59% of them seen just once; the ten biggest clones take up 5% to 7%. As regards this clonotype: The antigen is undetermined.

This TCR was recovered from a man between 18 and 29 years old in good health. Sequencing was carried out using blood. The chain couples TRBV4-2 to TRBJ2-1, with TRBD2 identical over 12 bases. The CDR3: CASSQASGGAVGEQFF. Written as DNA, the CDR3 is TGTGCCAGCAGCCAGGCTAGCGGGGGGGCCGTCGGTGAGCAGTTCTTC.